The source of this T cell receptor beta chain is a study of T-cell reconstitution after alpha-beta-depleted transplantation in children. General observations from the study: Most T-cell counts and diversity one year after the transplant came from T cells that were newly produced.

CDR1 and CDR2 from the germline V gene are SQVTM and ANQGSEA. Unmatched junction bases numbered 5, after V lost 3 bases and J lost 4 bases. CDR3 size: 15 residues. A library of TCRbeta sequences, prepared with unique molecular identifiers, was generated. Using its own MiXCR run on the PCR reads, TCRdb lists one record per CDR3 protein. The sample has around 450,000 distinct CDR3 sequences, around two fifths seen once; the top ten hold 27%. For this clonotype: Its antigen is unknown.

The TCR was taken from a girl under 10 years old with aplastic anemia, due to receive a stem cell transplant. The specimen comprised PBMCs, sampled before TCRalphabeta/CD19-depleted stem cell transplant. J is TRBJ2-1 and V is TRBV29-1; 11 bases are shared with TRBD2. The DNA of the CDR3 is TGCAGCGTTGAGGGGACTAGCGGCCTTTACAATGAGCAGTTCTTC. Protein sequence: CSVEGTSGLYNEQFF.